A single sample gave rise to the 29 T cell receptor beta chains below, sequenced in a study of cytomegalovirus exposure and HLA in healthy donors. Both 60 Vbeta primers and 13 Jbeta primers went into the PCR. Profiled with immunoSEQ multiplex PCR; TCRdb holds only in-frame clones, not every one. The sample carries about 51,000 clones, over 75% recorded once. Sequenced sample: PBMCs. The receptor set was obtained from a boy aged 5-17 years in good health and CMV-seropositive.

The chain links TRBV5-1 to TRBJ1-1; 7 bases agree with TRBD1. This CDR3 spans 16 amino acids. V lost 0 bases and J lost 8; bases outside the gene matches: 13. CDR1 and CDR2 from the germline V gene are SGHRS and YFSETQ. CDR3 sequence (DNA): TGCGCCAGCAGCTTGGAAGGGGGCGAGACGCACGAAGAAGCTTTCTTT. Translated, it gives CASSLEGGETHEEAFF. Full variable domain (rest looked up from reference TRBV5-1 and TRBJ1-1): KAGVTQTPRYLIKTRGQQVTLSCSPISGHRSVSWYQQTPGQGLQFLFEYFSETQRNKGNFPGRFSGRQFSNSRSEMNVSTLELGDSALYLCASSLEGGETHEEAFFGQGTRLTVV.

This chain uses TRBV29-1 with TRBJ1-1, with a weak D call TRBD1 (6 bases). The ends were cut back, 6 bases at V and 5 bases at J, with 13 bases in the middle. CDR3 length equals 12 residues. CDR1 and CDR2 from the germline V gene are SQVTM and ANQGSEA. The CDR3 sequence is CSVKQGGTEAFF. CDR3 bases: TGCAGCGTGAAACAGGGCGGGACTGAAGCTTTCTTT.

The rearrangement uses TRBV5-4 and TRBJ2-5, with 7 bases fitting TRBD1. Germline CDR1 and CDR2: SGHNT and YYREEE (reference sequence). The V and J ends lost 7 bases and 1 base, in that order; junction bases with no gene match: 4. The CDR3 totals 13 residues. The CDR3 DNA reads TGTGCCAGCTCGGACAGGACCCAAGAGACCCAGTACTTC. It encodes CASSDRTQETQYF.

The rearrangement links TRBV5-4 to TRBJ2-1; TRBD1 agrees at 7 bases. Trimming removed 6 bases from V and 4 bases from J; junction bases left unmatched: 10. CDR1 SGHNT and CDR2 YYREEE come from the germline V gene (reference sequence). This CDR3 spans 15 amino acids. The CDR3 region is CASTSLDRRYNEQFF. CDR3 nucleotide sequence: TGTGCCAGCACGTCCCTGGACAGGAGGTACAATGAGCAGTTCTTC.

This clone was counted once. The CDR3 bases are TGTGCCAGCAGCCCCCTCGCCGGGGGAGGCTACACCTTC. Amino acids: CASSPLAGGGYTF. The genes are TRBV7-8 and TRBJ1-2; D might be TRBD1 (5 bases). The CDR3 loop spans 13 amino acids. V shed 5 bases and J shed 8 bases, with 15 bases lying between them. From germline, CDR1 is SGHVS and CDR2 FQNEAQ.

The rearrangement uses TRBV15 and TRBJ1-6; perhaps TRBD1 as D (6 bases). Trimming shortened V by 2 bases and J by 10 bases, and 15 bases separated the two germline ends. This CDR3 comprises 15 residues. CDR1 and CDR2 (germline): LNHNV, YYDKDF (reference sequence). As DNA, the CDR3 is TGTGCCACCAGCAGACTCACAGGGCATGGATCACCCCTCCACTTT. Translated, it gives CATSRLTGHGSPLHF.

The genes are TRBV5-8 and TRBJ1-5, with D unresolved. V was clipped by 2 bases and J by 1 base, with 13 bases between them. This CDR3 comprises 16 residues. Per germline, CDR1 SGHTS and CDR2 YDEGEE. The CDR3 spells CASSLPREGSNQPQHF. The CDR3 coding sequence is TGTGCCAGCAGCTTACCTCGGGAGGGAAGCAATCAGCCCCAGCATTTT.

This clone was seen just once. The V gene is TRBV12-5, the J gene TRBJ1-5; weak D call: TRBD1 (6 bases). The germline V and J ends were trimmed by 2 bases and 5 bases, with 13 bases remaining between them. Germline CDR1 reads LGHNT; CDR2 reads FRNRAP. CDR3 length equals 15 residues. The DNA of the CDR3 is TGTGCTAGTGGTTTGTCGTTGGGGGCGGATCAGCCCCAGCATTTT. This encodes CASGLSLGADQPQHF.

CDR3 DNA: TGTGCCAGCAGCTATTTCAGGGGAAGGGGGCCCACAGATACGCAGTATTTT. This translates into CASSYFRGRGPTDTQYF. The chain recombines TRBV7-9 with TRBJ2-3; 7 bases map to TRBD1. The trim removed 4 bases at V and 2 bases at J, leaving 12 bases unmatched. This CDR3 region has 17 residues. Germline assignment: CDR1 SEHNR and CDR2 FQNEAQ (reference sequence).

This chain joins TRBV5-1 and TRBJ1-5; possible D gene TRBD1, 5 bases. Trimming left V 4 bases short and J 7 bases short, with 15 bases between. CDR3 length: 14 amino acids. Germline-derived CDR1 and CDR2 are SGHRS and YFSETQ. This CDR3 reads CASSPDGGGQPQHF. CDR3 in DNA: TGCGCCAGCAGCCCGGATGGGGGAGGACAGCCCCAGCATTTT.

The chain links TRBV7-2 to TRBJ2-1; 7 nucleotides align to TRBD1. The J segment lost 3 bases and the V segment lost 3 bases, leaving 2 bases of the junction unmatched. Per the germline V gene, CDR1 is SGHTA and CDR2 is FQGNSA. This CDR3 is built from 14 residues. The CDR3 spells CASSFGTVYNEQFF. DNA for the CDR3: TGTGCCAGCAGCTTCGGGACAGTCTACAATGAGCAGTTCTTC.

The chain is built from TRBV2 and TRBJ1-6; TRBD1 matches at 7 bases. Germline CDR1 reads SNHLY; CDR2 reads FYNNEI. CDR3 size: 14 residues. Trimming removed 4 bases from V and 8 bases from J; junction bases left unmatched: 5. In DNA form, the CDR3 reads TGTGCCAGCAGTGGGATAGGGGGCTATTCACCCCTCCACTTT. This codes for CASSGIGGYSPLHF.

This chain joins TRBV4-1 and TRBJ1-1; D gene uncertain. The CDR3 is 13 amino acids. Germline V lookup: CDR1 MGHRA, CDR2 YSYEKL. V was pared by 4 bases and J by 7 bases, with 13 bases between. CDR3 DNA: TGCGCCAGCAGCCCCCGCGCCGCAGGTGAAGCTTTCTTT. Protein product: CASSPRAAGEAFF.

Here the CDR3 reads CASSPADRGGYGYTF. CDR3 nucleotide sequence: TGTGCCAGCAGCCCGGCGGACAGGGGCGGCTATGGCTACACCTTC. This chain links TRBV7-8 with TRBJ1-2; 9 nucleotides agree with TRBD1. This CDR3 is built from 15 residues. The J segment lost 4 bases and the V segment lost 5 bases, leaving 8 bases of the junction unmatched. The germline V gene has CDR1 SGHVS and CDR2 FQNEAQ.

The V and J genes are TRBV27 and TRBJ1-2; 9 nucleotides line up with TRBD1. The length of the CDR3 is 14 residues. V gave up 6 bases and J gave up 5 bases; unmatched junction bases: 7. The germline V gene has CDR1 MNHEY and CDR2 SMNVEV (reference sequence). The CDR3 spells CASRWGQGKYGYTF. DNA of the CDR3: TGTGCCAGCAGATGGGGACAGGGAAAGTATGGCTACACCTTC.

The gene calls are TRBV14 and TRBJ2-3; D uncertain. The CDR3 runs 13 residues. Trimming shortened V by 0 bases and J by 5 bases, and 6 bases separated the two germline ends. The germline V gene has CDR1 SGHDN and CDR2 FVKESK. The CDR3 is CASSQDRRDTQYF. In DNA form, the CDR3 reads TGTGCCAGCAGCCAAGATAGGAGAGATACGCAGTATTTT.

The chain combines TRBV5-1 with TRBJ2-4, with 7 bases lining up with TRBD2. V lost 0 bases to trimming and J lost 3 bases; unmatched junction nucleotides: 6. The CDR3 sequence is 16 residues long. Germline V lookup: CDR1 SGHRS, CDR2 YFSETQ. The DNA for the CDR3 is TGCGCCAGCAGCTTGGCGGGGGGTCGAGGCAAAAACATTCAGTACTTC. Translated: CASSLAGGRGKNIQYF.

The genes are TRBV6-1 and TRBJ1-3; a possible D gene is TRBD1 (5 bases). V lost 6 bases and J 0 bases, leaving 12 bases between the germline ends. The CDR3 has 15 amino acids. Per germline, CDR1 MNHNS and CDR2 SASEGT. CDR3 sequence: CASRQTAYSGNTIYF. For the CDR3, the DNA is TGTGCCAGCAGGCAGACAGCTTACTCTGGAAACACCATATATTTT.

The chain employs TRBV5-8 and TRBJ1-5; 11 bases map to TRBD1. Trimming at V came to 5 bases and at J to 7 bases, leaving 5 bases not matched to a gene. The length of the CDR3 is 14 residues. Germline-derived CDR1 and CDR2 are SGHTS and YDEGEE. The CDR3 sequence: CASSSDRGRQPQHF. CDR3 DNA sequence: TGTGCCAGCAGTTCGGACAGGGGGCGACAGCCCCAGCATTTT.

The J gene is TRBJ2-5, the V gene TRBV19; D may be TRBD2 (7 bases). The CDR3 runs to 16 residues. V lost 4 bases, J lost 4 bases, and 19 bases lay in between. Germline V gene lookup returns CDR1 LNHDA and CDR2 SQIVND (reference sequence). Here the CDR3 reads CASSRGGAGWGETQYF. The CDR3 DNA reads as TGTGCCAGTAGTAGGGGGGGGGCGGGGTGGGGAGAGACCCAGTACTTC.

Remarks on this clone: Germline and junction disagree at one end, which may indicate a read error. The CDR3 sequence is CASTRDSNNEQFF. The CDR3 DNA reads TGCGCCTCGACCCGGGACTCCAACAATGAGCAGTTCTTC. J is TRBJ2-1 and V is TRBV5-1, with a tentative D call TRBD2 (6 bases). The CDR3 totals 13 residues. Germline CDR1 SGHRS, CDR2 YFSETQ.

The genes are TRBV6-1 and TRBJ1-6; D uncertain. Germline CDR1 and CDR2: MNHNS and SASEGT. CDR3 size: 14 residues. With 2 bases removed from V and 4 bases from J, the gap between germline ends came to 6 bases. CDR3 in DNA: TGTGCCAGCAGTGAACCAGGTTATAATTCACCCCTCCACTTT. Its translation is CASSEPGYNSPLHF.

This chain joins TRBV27 and TRBJ1-2; 10 bases map to TRBD1. Germline loops: CDR1 MNHEY, CDR2 SMNVEV (reference sequence). Trimming at V came to 5 bases and at J to 4 bases, leaving 7 bases not matched to a gene. This CDR3 region has 15 residues. The CDR3 here is CASSLTGGAPYGYTF. The CDR3 DNA follows: TGTGCCAGCAGTCTGACAGGGGGCGCCCCCTATGGCTACACCTTC.

The chain recombines TRBV5-5 with TRBJ2-3; 9 positions agree with TRBD1. The germline gives CDR1 SGHKS, CDR2 YYEKEE (reference sequence). The CDR3 contains 15 residues. V was clipped by 5 bases and J by 3 bases; unmatched bases: 7. CDR3 in DNA: TGTGCCAGCAGTCCGGGACAGGGCGTAACAGATACGCAGTATTTT. Protein product: CASSPGQGVTDTQYF.

This clone was found once. This sequence joins TRBV5-1 and TRBJ2-7; the D is unclear. Germline V lookup: CDR1 SGHRS, CDR2 YFSETQ. Trimming took 1 base from V and 0 from J, leaving 17 bases between them. The CDR3 sequence is 17 residues long. DNA of the CDR3: TGCGCCAGCAGCTTGACCCTAACAGAAACCCTCTCCTACGAGCAGTACTTC. Translated: CASSLTLTETLSYEQYF.

For the CDR3, the DNA is TGTGCCAGCAGCGTCCGGGACAGAGGCACAGATACGCAGTATTTT. As protein: CASSVRDRGTDTQYF. The V and J genes are TRBV6-5 and TRBJ2-3; TRBD1 matches 7 bases. Germline V lookup: CDR1 MNHEY, CDR2 SVGAGI. The CDR3 is made up of 15 amino acids. V lost 6 bases, J lost 1 base, and 7 bases stayed unmatched.

The chain links TRBV7-9 to TRBJ2-5, with TRBD1 identical over 7 bases. J lost 3 bases, V lost 4 bases, and 5 bases had no gene match. Germline lookup yields CDR1 SEHNR and CDR2 FQNEAQ (reference sequence). This CDR3 region has 14 residues. The CDR3 is CASSSGTAKETQYF. In DNA form, the CDR3 reads TGTGCCAGCAGCTCTGGGACAGCTAAAGAGACCCAGTACTTC.

In its sample, this clone was seen a few times. V usage is TRBV20-1 and J usage is TRBJ2-7; a possible D gene is TRBD1 (6 bases). V was cut by 6 bases and J by 3 bases, with 9 bases left in between. Germline V gene sequence: CDR1 DFQATT, CDR2 SNEGSKA (reference sequence). This CDR3 has 11 amino acids. CDR3 DNA: TGCAGTGCCTACAGGGACTACGAGCAGTACTTC. Its translation is CSAYRDYEQYF.

The V and J genes are TRBV18 and TRBJ1-6, with D possibly matching TRBD1 (5 bases). The CDR3 consists of 16 residues. Germline loops: CDR1 KGHSH, CDR2 LQKENI. V lost 3 bases, J lost 3 bases, and 12 bases lay in between. CDR3 bases: TGTGCCAGCTCACCGAGTGGCAGGGACTATAATTCACCCCTCCACTTT. It specifies CASSPSGRDYNSPLHF.